This T cell receptor beta chain was recorded in a study of OX40 agonist ivuxolimab in advanced cancers. Study background: In this trial design, patients received ivuxolimab intravenously at 0.01 to 10 mg/kg every 2 weeks.

The germline V gene encodes CDR1 LNHNV and CDR2 YYDKDF (reference sequence). This CDR3 spans 15 amino acids. The V gene end was trimmed by 0 bases and the J gene end by 4 bases; junction bases not matched to a gene: 1. Profiled with immunoSEQ multiplex PCR; TCRdb holds only in-frame clones, not every one. The sample lists approximately 66,000 clones; 85% were seen once. Comments on this clone: The same CDR3 is also encoded by other DNA sequences in this sample.

The sequence was collected from an adult with an advanced solid tumor such as melanoma, head and neck, liver or kidney cancer. Sequenced material: CD4+ or CD8+ T cells sorted from blood, taken in a trial of the OX40 agonist ivuxolimab. This chain uses TRBV15 with TRBJ2-3; 10 nucleotides match TRBD2. CDR3 protein: CATSRDLAGADTQYF. The CDR3 bases are TGTGCCACCAGCAGAGATCTAGCGGGGGCAGATACGCAGTATTTT.